These 21 T cell receptor beta chains came from one sample sequenced in a study of cytomegalovirus exposure and HLA in healthy donors. A multiplex PCR was run with 60 Vbeta primers and 13 Jbeta primers. Sequencing used immunoSEQ multiplex PCR; TCRdb keeps in-frame clones, though not all of them. The table records about 210,000 clones, approximately 85% of them present only once. Sequencing was performed on PBMCs. The receptor set was obtained from a girl aged 2 to 9 in good health and CMV-seronegative.

Here the CDR3 reads CASSNRQGPLGTEAFF. The CDR3 DNA reads TGTGCCAGCAGTAACCGACAGGGACCTTTGGGCACTGAAGCTTTCTTT. The J gene is TRBJ1-1, the V gene TRBV11-2; 7 nucleotides agree with TRBD1. V dropped 6 bases and J dropped 4; count of bases not matched to a gene: 14. Germline values: CDR1 SGHAT, CDR2 FQNNGV. This CDR3 is 16 amino acids long.

The chain couples TRBV5-4 to TRBJ1-6, with 7 bases fitting TRBD1. The CDR3 spans 15 residues. V lost 0 bases and J lost 10; bases outside the gene matches: 7. Germline loops: CDR1 SGHNT, CDR2 YYREEE (reference sequence). The chain's CDR3 is CASSLGGQNQSPLHF. The CDR3 DNA follows: TGTGCCAGCAGCTTGGGGGGACAGAACCAGTCACCCCTCCACTTT.

The J gene is TRBJ1-3, the V gene TRBV19, with TRBD1 as a possible D gene (6 bases). CDR3 size: 15 residues. Germline V gene sequence: CDR1 LNHDA, CDR2 SQIVND (reference sequence). Deletions cut 6 bases from V and 0 bases from J, with 12 bases between. The CDR3 DNA follows: TGTGCCAGTAGGGTACAGGGAGCCTCTGGAAACACCATATATTTT. Amino acids: CASRVQGASGNTIYF. Looking up the rest from reference TRBV19 and TRBJ1-3 gives the full variable domain: DGGITQSPKYLFRKEGQNVTLSCEQNLNHDAMYWYRQDPGQGLRLIYYSQIVNDFQKGDIAEGYSVSREKKESFPLTVTSAQKNPTAFYLCASRVQGASGNTIYFGEGSWLTVV.

V gene TRBV6-5 combines with J gene TRBJ2-5; 7 positions match TRBD1. TRBJ2-7 explains the end of the DNA better; the J call may be wrong. Germline-derived CDR1 and CDR2 are MNHEY and SVGAGI. This CDR3 has 12 amino acids. The chain's CDR3 is CASSPDRAEQYF. In DNA form, the CDR3 reads TGTGCCAGCAGCCCTGACAGGGCCGAGCAGTACTTC.

The rearrangement links TRBV6-5 to TRBJ2-6; no clear D gene. Germline loops: CDR1 MNHEY, CDR2 SVGAGI. The CDR3 consists of 15 residues. Trimming pared 5 bases from V and 2 bases from J, leaving 10 bases between. DNA for the CDR3: TGTGCCAGCAGTGCCGACGAGGCTGGGGCCAACGTCCTGACTTTC. As protein: CASSADEAGANVLTF.

The V gene is TRBV29-1, the J gene TRBJ2-1, with 15 bases lining up with TRBD2. In germline, CDR1 is SQVTM, CDR2 ANQGSEA. This CDR3 is 16 amino acids long. V trimming: 4 bases; J trimming: 0 bases; junction bases outside the gene matches: 1. The CDR3 here is CSVVGLAGGSYNEQFF. The CDR3 DNA follows: TGCAGCGTTGTGGGACTAGCGGGAGGCTCCTACAATGAGCAGTTCTTC.

The rearrangement joins TRBV25-1 to TRBJ2-5; TRBD1 is a possible D gene (6 bases). V lost 0 bases, J lost 3 bases, and 11 bases lay in between. This CDR3 has 15 residues. CDR1 and CDR2 (germline): MGHDK, SYGVNS. The CDR3 DNA sequence: TGTGCCAGCAGTGAATACCCTTCAGGGGAAGAGACCCAGTACTTC. Translating gives CASSEYPSGEETQYF.

The chain recombines TRBV7-8 with TRBJ2-5; 10 bases fit TRBD2. Germline assignment: CDR1 SGHVS and CDR2 FQNEAQ. The V gene end was trimmed by 1 base and the J gene end by 3 bases; junction bases not matched to a gene: 11. The CDR3 runs 18 residues. This CDR3 reads CASSLGGLPGLAKETQYF. CDR3 nucleotide sequence: TGTGCCAGCAGCTTAGGTGGACTACCGGGACTAGCGAAAGAGACCCAGTACTTC.

In this sample, this clone turned up a few times. The chain couples TRBV2 to TRBJ1-2; 7 positions agree with TRBD1. CDR1 and CDR2 from the germline V gene are SNHLY and FYNNEI. CDR3 length equals 10 residues. J was trimmed by 9 bases and V by 9 bases; bases with no gene match: 4. Here the CDR3 reads CARRQGSYTF. CDR3 nucleotide sequence: TGTGCCAGGAGACAGGGAAGCTACACCTTC.

The chain employs TRBV5-1 and TRBJ2-5; TRBD2 matches 14 bases. The CDR3 spans 15 residues. In germline, CDR1 is SGHRS, CDR2 YFSETQ. The junction had 2 bases not matched to a gene; V was cut back by 6 bases and J by 1 base. DNA for the CDR3: TGCGCCAGCACCGGACTAGCGGGAGGCCAAGAGACCCAGTACTTC. It translates to CASTGLAGGQETQYF. Combining the CDR3 with reference TRBV5-1 and TRBJ2-5 gives the whole variable domain KAGVTQTPRYLIKTRGQQVTLSCSPISGHRSVSWYQQTPGQGLQFLFEYFSETQRNKGNFPGRFSGRQFSNSRSEMNVSTLELGDSALYLCASTGLAGGQETQYFGPGTRLLVL.

This clone has a single count. The DNA of the CDR3 is TGTGCCAGCAGCTTTTCAGGGGTCTACTATGGCTACACCTTC. It codes for CASSFSGVYYGYTF. This rearrangement joins TRBV7-9 to TRBJ1-2, with D possibly being TRBD1 (6 bases). The germline CDR1 and CDR2 sequences are SEHNR and FQNEAQ (reference sequence). The CDR3 runs to 14 residues. V was clipped by 3 bases and J by 3 bases, with 11 bases between them. The full variable domain, in which reference TRBV7-9 and TRBJ1-2 provide the parts outside the CDR3, is DTGVSQNPRHKITKRGQNVTFRCDPISEHNRLYWYRQTLGQGPEFLTYFQNEAQLEKSRLLSDRFSAERPKGSFSTLEIQRTEQGDSAMYLCASSFSGVYYGYTFGSGTRLTVV.

This chain uses TRBV5-1 with TRBJ2-1; D perhaps matches TRBD2 (7 bases). The V gene lost 5 bases and the J gene lost 5 bases, with 17 bases spanning the gap. The CDR3 has 15 amino acids. Germline V lookup: CDR1 SGHRS, CDR2 YFSETQ. The CDR3 reads CASRLDGGTHNEQFF. CDR3 coding DNA: TGCGCCAGCAGACTTGACGGGGGGACACACAATGAGCAGTTCTTC. Full variable domain (outside the CDR3, taken from reference TRBV5-1 and TRBJ2-1): KAGVTQTPRYLIKTRGQQVTLSCSPISGHRSVSWYQQTPGQGLQFLFEYFSETQRNKGNFPGRFSGRQFSNSRSEMNVSTLELGDSALYLCASRLDGGTHNEQFFGPGTRLTVL.

The rearrangement links TRBV4-1 to TRBJ2-7, with 7 positions matching TRBD1. The CDR3 extends over 15 amino acids. The germline V gene encodes CDR1 MGHRA and CDR2 YSYEKL. V shed 3 bases and J 0 bases; nucleotides not matched to a gene: 5. The CDR3 spells CASSQDGDSSYEQYF. In DNA form, the CDR3 reads TGCGCCAGCAGCCAGGATGGGGACAGCTCCTACGAGCAGTACTTC.

This clone showed up just once. The chain joins TRBV5-1 to TRBJ2-7; perhaps TRBD2 as D (5 bases). The CDR3 spans 13 residues. CDR1 SGHRS and CDR2 YFSETQ come from the germline V gene. Trimming shortened V by 4 bases and J by 3 bases, and 11 bases separated the two germline ends. As DNA, the CDR3 is TGCGCCAGCAGCCGCGCGGACTTCTACGAGCAGTACTTC. It translates to CASSRADFYEQYF. The full variable domain, in which reference TRBV5-1 and TRBJ2-7 provide the parts outside the CDR3, is KAGVTQTPRYLIKTRGQQVTLSCSPISGHRSVSWYQQTPGQGLQFLFEYFSETQRNKGNFPGRFSGRQFSNSRSEMNVSTLELGDSALYLCASSRADFYEQYFGPGTRLTVT.

The chain joins TRBV7-9 to TRBJ2-3, with D maybe TRBD2 (6 bases). This CDR3 has 17 amino acids. Trimming took off 2 bases at V and 4 bases at J, with 19 bases between the two ends. Germline CDR1 is SEHNR and CDR2 is FQNEAQ (reference sequence). CDR3 DNA: TGTGCCAGCAGCTTAATAGTTAGCGGAAAGGTATCAGATACGCAGTATTTT. It codes for CASSLIVSGKVSDTQYF.

Here the CDR3 DNA reads TGTGCCAGTAGTAGGACAGGGGGAACTGAAGCTTTCTTT. It specifies CASSRTGGTEAFF. V and J are TRBV19 and TRBJ1-1; TRBD1 matches 10 bases. Germline CDR1 LNHDA, CDR2 SQIVND (reference sequence). This CDR3 has 13 amino acids. V gave up 4 bases and J gave up 5 bases; unmatched junction bases: 1.

The CDR3 protein is CASSLTSGSSSYNEQFF. In DNA, the CDR3 is TGCGCCAGCAGCCTTACTAGCGGGAGTAGCTCCTACAATGAGCAGTTCTTC. The chain employs TRBV5-1 and TRBJ2-1; TRBD2 aligns across 11 bases. Trimming at V came to 4 bases and at J to 0 bases, leaving 6 bases not matched to a gene. Germline CDR1 SGHRS, CDR2 YFSETQ. The CDR3 loop spans 17 amino acids.

This rearrangement joins TRBV27 to TRBJ2-5, with 7 bases that match TRBD1. The V segment lost 4 bases and the J segment 4 bases; nucleotides outside the gene matches: 12. The germline V gene encodes CDR1 MNHEY and CDR2 SMNVEV (reference sequence). The length of the CDR3 is 16 residues. The CDR3 nucleotides are TGTGCCAGCAGTTCCCCCCGGACAGGCGGAGGAGAGACCCAGTACTTC. This sequence encodes CASSSPRTGGGETQYF.

The chain couples TRBV25-1 to TRBJ1-3; 8 nucleotides align to TRBD1. Germline V lookup: CDR1 MGHDK, CDR2 SYGVNS. The CDR3 runs 16 residues. V was clipped by 6 bases and J by 4 bases; unmatched bases: 11. CDR3 amino acids: CASRGASGGLGNTIYF. CDR3 bases: TGTGCCAGCAGGGGTGCTTCAGGGGGCCTAGGAAACACCATATATTTT.

The CDR3 reads CASSLVEGTYEQYF. Written as DNA, the CDR3 is TGCGCCAGCAGCTTGGTGGAGGGCACCTACGAGCAGTACTTC. This chain links TRBV5-1 with TRBJ2-7, with D perhaps matching TRBD2 (6 bases). CDR3 length: 14 residues. Germline V CDR1 and CDR2: SGHRS, YFSETQ. V was cut by 0 bases and J by 2 bases, with 9 bases left in between.

This chain joins TRBV27 and TRBJ2-2, with TRBD2 identical over 8 bases. Per the germline V gene, CDR1 is MNHEY and CDR2 is SMNVEV (reference sequence). The ends lost 2 bases at V and 0 bases at J; junction bases unmatched: 2. The CDR3 sequence is 16 residues long. This chain's CDR3 is CASSLGGLANTGELFF. CDR3 coding DNA: TGTGCCAGCAGTTTAGGGGGACTAGCGAACACCGGGGAGCTGTTTTTT.